These 30 T cell receptor beta chains share one sample of origin, sequenced in a study of blood T cell repertoires in COVID-19. Produced via immunoSEQ multiplex PCR; TCRdb's table is partial and in-frame only. Counted here are 350,000 or so clones, almost 90% occurring once; the ten biggest clones make up 6.5%. The material sequenced was peripheral blood. The receptors come from a young man with active or convalescent COVID-19.

J is TRBJ2-5 and V is TRBV28; 13 positions agree with TRBD2. In germline, CDR1 is MDHEN, CDR2 SYDVKM. This CDR3 has 19 residues. Trimming removed 5 bases from V and 2 bases from J; junction bases left unmatched: 14. CDR3 sequence: CASSPQLGTSGVNQETQYF. The CDR3 DNA follows: TGTGCCAGCAGTCCCCAGCTGGGGACTAGCGGGGTGAATCAAGAGACCCAGTACTTC.

This clone showed up just once. The chain recombines TRBV5-4 with TRBJ2-1, with 14 bases that match TRBD2. Unmatched junction bases numbered 3, after V lost 6 bases and J lost 7 bases. Germline loops: CDR1 SGHNT, CDR2 YYREEE (reference sequence). CDR3 size: 14 residues. CDR3 in amino acids: CASTRTSGRNEQFF. The DNA of the CDR3 is TGTGCCAGCACCCGGACTAGCGGGAGGAATGAGCAGTTCTTC.

V is TRBV5-1 and J is TRBJ2-3; TRBD2 agrees at 13 bases. With 4 bases clipped from V and 0 bases from J, the junction kept 5 bases outside the gene matches. Germline V lookup: CDR1 SGHRS, CDR2 YFSETQ. The CDR3 spans 17 residues. As DNA, the CDR3 is TGCGCCAGCAGCCCAGGACTAGCGGGGGCTAGCACAGATACGCAGTATTTT. Translated, it gives CASSPGLAGASTDTQYF.

This chain's CDR3 is CASSPRLAGTRGQYF. Here the CDR3 DNA reads TGTGCCAGCAGCCCAAGACTAGCGGGGACCAGGGGGCAGTACTTC. This chain connects TRBV7-2 to TRBJ2-7; 11 nucleotides align to TRBD2. This CDR3 region has 15 residues. V shed 5 bases and J 9 bases; nucleotides not matched to a gene: 12. CDR1 SGHTA and CDR2 FQGNSA come from the germline V gene.

In regard to this clone: Different DNA sequences within this sample yield the same CDR3. CDR3 protein: CASSVAGAGANVLTF. CDR3 in DNA: TGTGCCAGCAGCGTAGCGGGGGCTGGGGCCAACGTCCTGACTTTC. The chain carries TRBV9 and TRBJ2-6, with a possible D match to TRBD2 (6 bases). Deletions cut 0 bases from V and 2 bases from J, with 6 bases between. The CDR3 covers 15 residues. Per the germline V gene, CDR1 is SGDLS and CDR2 is YYNGEE. The entire variable domain, with the rest obtained from reference TRBV9 and TRBJ2-6, is as follows: DSGVTQTPKHLITATGQRVTLRCSPRSGDLSVYWYQQSLDQGLQFLIQYYNGEERAKGNILERFSAQQFPDLHSELNLSSLELGDSALYFCASSVAGAGANVLTFGAGSRLTVL.

V gene TRBV5-4 combines with J gene TRBJ2-7; 10 positions match TRBD2. The CDR3 has 15 amino acids. The germline V gene encodes CDR1 SGHNT and CDR2 YYREEE (reference sequence). Trimming at V came to 3 bases and at J to 3 bases, leaving 6 bases not matched to a gene. The CDR3: CASSSRLAGSYEQYF. In DNA form, the CDR3 reads TGTGCCAGCAGCTCCAGACTAGCGGGCAGCTACGAGCAGTACTTC.

In this sample, this clone turned up once. This chain links TRBV9 with TRBJ2-1; D possibly corresponds to TRBD1 (5 bases). Trimming removed 4 bases from V and 6 bases from J, with 17 bases in between. Germline CDR1 is SGDLS and CDR2 is YYNGEE. CDR3 size: 15 residues. In DNA form, the CDR3 reads TGTGCCAGCAGCATAGCCTGGGGCTCCGGCAATGAGCAGTTCTTC. Protein sequence: CASSIAWGSGNEQFF.

V usage is TRBV18 and J usage is TRBJ2-2; possibly TRBD2 for D (6 bases). The CDR3 runs to 13 residues. Germline V gives CDR1 KGHSH, CDR2 LQKENI. The V gene lost 11 bases and the J gene lost 3 bases, with 13 bases spanning the gap. CDR3 DNA sequence: TGTGCCCTCGTGGGGGGTCACACCGGGGAGCTGTTTTTT. This codes for CALVGGHTGELFF. Filled out from reference TRBV18 and TRBJ2-2, the complete variable domain reads NAGVMQNPRHLVRRRGQEARLRCSPMKGHSHVYWYRQLPEEGLKFMVYLQKENIIDESGMPKERFSAEFPKEGPSILRIQQVVRGDSAAYFCALVGGHTGELFFGEGSRLTVL.

The genes are TRBV5-6 and TRBJ1-4; D might be TRBD1 (6 bases). In germline, CDR1 is SGHDT, CDR2 YYEEEE. The V end was cut by 2 bases, the J end by 9 bases, with 20 bases between. CDR3 length equals 16 residues. CDR3 residues: CASSFRTLVGQKKLFF. The DNA for the CDR3 is TGTGCCAGCAGCTTCCGGACCCTCGTCGGACAGAAAAAACTGTTTTTT.

This clone was counted a few times. The CDR3 DNA follows: TGCAGCGTTGATCATGCGGAGGACTATGGCTACACCTTC. Its translation is CSVDHAEDYGYTF. The chain uses TRBV29-1 and TRBJ1-2; D is unclear. CDR3 length equals 13 residues. Germline CDR1 reads SQVTM; CDR2 reads ANQGSEA. With 3 bases removed from V and 3 bases from J, the gap between germline ends came to 11 bases.

V usage is TRBV5-3 and J usage is TRBJ2-3, with 9 bases identical to TRBD2. TRBV5-3 is given ORF status, its function remaining uncertain. The CDR3 length is 15 residues. The V and J ends lost 4 bases and 7 bases, in that order; junction bases with no gene match: 10. CDR3 in amino acids: CARSPIAGEVNTQYF. The CDR3 region has the DNA TGTGCCAGAAGCCCGATAGCGGGGGAAGTTAATACGCAGTATTTT.

This sequence joins TRBV7-3 and TRBJ1-5; 7 positions agree with TRBD1. Trimming removed 5 bases from V and 1 base from J; junction bases left unmatched: 8. The CDR3 is made up of 16 amino acids. The V gene's germline CDR1 is SGHTA and CDR2 FQGTGA. The CDR3 DNA sequence: TGTGCCAGCAGCGCCGAGGGGGCCTTGAGCAATCAGCCCCAGCATTTT. This encodes CASSAEGALSNQPQHF.

V is TRBV18 and J is TRBJ2-2; D perhaps matches TRBD2 (5 bases). The CDR3 consists of 18 residues. V dropped 0 bases and J dropped 0 bases, with 14 bases sitting between them. Germline CDR1 is KGHSH and CDR2 is LQKENI. CDR3 sequence (DNA): TGTGCCAGCTCACCACCCAGAGGAGGAATGCCGAACACCGGGGAGCTGTTTTTT. It encodes CASSPPRGGMPNTGELFF. Supplemented by reference TRBV18 and TRBJ2-2, the full variable domain reads NAGVMQNPRHLVRRRGQEARLRCSPMKGHSHVYWYRQLPEEGLKFMVYLQKENIIDESGMPKERFSAEFPKEGPSILRIQQVVRGDSAAYFCASSPPRGGMPNTGELFFGEGSRLTVL.

The rearrangement uses TRBV6-6 and TRBJ2-3, with 12 bases identical to TRBD2. Germline loops: CDR1 MNHNY, CDR2 SVGAGI (reference sequence). The CDR3 length is 15 residues. With 5 bases clipped from V and 0 bases from J, the junction kept 0 bases outside the gene matches. Here the CDR3 DNA reads TGTGCCAGCAGTGGACTAGCGGGGAGCACAGATACGCAGTATTTT. Protein sequence: CASSGLAGSTDTQYF.

The chain has TRBV6-1 and TRBJ2-1; D is perhaps TRBD1 (5 bases). Germline CDR1 reads MNHNS; CDR2 reads SASEGT. Trimming pared 1 base from V and 13 bases from J, leaving 20 bases between. The CDR3 is 15 amino acids. CDR3 bases: TGTGCCAGCAGTGAAGATTGGGAAACAGGTTTAGATCAGTTCTTC. This sequence encodes CASSEDWETGLDQFF.

The gene calls are TRBV11-3 and TRBJ2-1; D is unresolved. This CDR3 has 15 amino acids. Trimming removed 5 bases from V and 0 bases from J, with 11 bases in between. Germline lookup yields CDR1 SGHNT and CDR2 YENEEA. The CDR3 here is CASSPHTSSYNEQFF. The CDR3, as DNA: TGTGCCAGCAGCCCCCACACGTCCTCCTACAATGAGCAGTTCTTC.

This chain joins TRBV5-1 and TRBJ2-5, with unresolved D. The CDR3 contains 15 residues. The V gene's germline CDR1 is SGHRS and CDR2 YFSETQ. V lost 6 bases, J lost 4 bases, and 19 bases lay in between. In nucleotides, the CDR3 is TGCGCCAGCACTATGTCCGGTAGTTCGGGAGAGACCCAGTACTTC. It encodes CASTMSGSSGETQYF.

J is TRBJ2-7 and V is TRBV27, with a weak D call TRBD1 (5 bases). The V and J ends lost 5 bases and 2 bases respectively, with 13 bases between them. Germline assignment: CDR1 MNHEY and CDR2 SMNVEV (reference sequence). The CDR3 has 14 amino acids. The CDR3 loop is CASSPRGGTYEQYF. The CDR3 coding sequence is TGTGCCAGCAGTCCTAGGGGCGGAACCTACGAGCAGTACTTC.

The V call is TRBV28, the J call TRBJ2-1; D unclear. The CDR3 spans 12 residues. Germline-derived CDR1 and CDR2 are MDHEN and SYDVKM. Trimming removed 3 bases from V and 5 bases from J, with 5 bases in between. The CDR3 here is CASSFPNNEQFF. The CDR3 DNA sequence: TGTGCCAGCAGTTTCCCTAACAATGAGCAGTTCTTC.

The J gene is TRBJ1-1, the V gene TRBV7-9, with TRBD1 matching 8 bases. CDR1 is SEHNR and CDR2 is FQNEAQ in the germline V gene (reference sequence). The CDR3 runs 17 residues. Trimming cost V 5 bases and J 0 bases; bases outside gene matches: 11. The CDR3 here is CASSEWTGPFMNTEAFF. The CDR3 DNA reads TGTGCCAGCAGCGAATGGACAGGGCCCTTCATGAACACTGAAGCTTTCTTT.

The chain has TRBV3-1 (or the pseudogene TRBV3-2) and TRBJ2-3, with 7 positions matching TRBD2. Looked up from germline, CDR1 is LGHDT and CDR2 is YNNKEL (reference sequence). The CDR3 runs 14 residues. With 1 base clipped from V and 4 bases from J, the junction kept 2 bases outside the gene matches. CDR3 in DNA: TGTGCCAGCAGCCAAGGGGGAGGGGCAGATACGCAGTATTTT. It encodes CASSQGGGADTQYF.

In DNA, the CDR3 is TGTGCCAGCAGCCGGGGGGCCGAGCAGTACTTC. Its translation is CASSRGAEQYF. The chain links TRBV6-5 to TRBJ2-7, with D possibly matching TRBD2 (7 bases). V was cut by 6 bases and J by 6 bases, with 9 bases left in between. The germline gives CDR1 MNHEY, CDR2 SVGAGI. The CDR3 covers 11 residues.

V gene TRBV9 combines with J gene TRBJ1-4, with a possible D match to TRBD1 (6 bases). The V end lost 2 bases, the J end lost 8 bases, and 13 bases lay between the germline ends. CDR1 is SGDLS and CDR2 is YYNGEE in the germline V gene. The CDR3 runs to 14 residues. CDR3 sequence: CASSVRGSGEKLFF. The CDR3 region has the DNA TGTGCCAGCAGCGTGAGGGGGTCAGGCGAAAAACTGTTTTTT.

The genes are TRBV6-4 and TRBJ1-6; D ambiguous. Germline CDR1 and CDR2: MRHNA and SNTAGT. This CDR3 has 14 residues. The V end was cut by 0 bases, the J end by 7 bases, with 7 bases between. CDR3 in amino acids: CASSDSAGNSPLHF. The DNA for the CDR3 is TGTGCCAGCAGTGACTCGGCAGGAAATTCACCCCTCCACTTT.

This clone was recorded once. The CDR3 loop reads CASSLISPQRETFF. The CDR3 DNA reads as TGTGCCAGCAGTTTAATTTCGCCACAGCGGGAAACTTTCTTT. The rearrangement links TRBV28 to TRBJ1-1, with unresolved D. The length of the CDR3 is 14 residues. Germline CDR1 reads MDHEN; CDR2 reads SYDVKM. Trimming took off 2 bases at V and 12 bases at J, with 19 bases between the two ends. Combining the CDR3 with reference TRBV28 and TRBJ1-1 gives the whole variable domain DVKVTQSSRYLVKRTGEKVFLECVQDMDHENMFWYRQDPGLGLRLIYFSYDVKMKEKGDIPEGYSVSREKKERFSLILESASTNQTSMYLCASSLISPQRETFFGQGTRLTVV.

This chain joins TRBV29-1 and TRBJ1-1, with TRBD1 identical over 8 bases. The CDR3 spans 14 residues. The junction had 4 bases not matched to a gene; V was cut back by 3 bases and J by 1 base. Germline V CDR1 and CDR2: SQVTM, ANQGSEA. The CDR3: CSVEWTGSNTEAFF. CDR3 in DNA: TGCAGCGTTGAGTGGACAGGGTCGAACACTGAAGCTTTCTTT.

The genes are TRBV28 and TRBJ2-7; tentatively, D is TRBD2 (6 bases). This CDR3 is built from 14 residues. CDR1 and CDR2 (germline): MDHEN, SYDVKM. The V gene lost 3 bases and the J gene lost 2 bases, with 11 bases spanning the gap. The CDR3 spells CASSFGGFPYEQYF. In nucleotides, the CDR3 is TGTGCCAGCAGTTTTGGGGGGTTTCCCTACGAGCAGTACTTC.

The V and J genes are TRBV6-6 and TRBJ1-5, with D hard to call. Germline V gives CDR1 MNHNY, CDR2 SVGAGI (reference sequence). Trimming cost V 6 bases and J 5 bases, with 11 bases left between them. CDR3 length: 13 amino acids. The CDR3 DNA reads as TGTGCCAGCAGCACGTCTTACTATCAGCCCCAGCATTTT. Residues: CASSTSYYQPQHF.

This chain joins TRBV28 and TRBJ2-3; 8 bases match TRBD1. J lost 6 bases, V lost 3 bases, and 20 bases had no gene match. Per germline, CDR1 MDHEN and CDR2 SYDVKM. The CDR3 loop spans 19 amino acids. The CDR3 protein is CASSFFPGQARESRDTQYF. In DNA form, the CDR3 reads TGTGCCAGCAGTTTCTTCCCGGGACAGGCACGGGAGAGCCGCGATACGCAGTATTTT.

Notes on this clone: Other DNA sequences in this specimen translate into the identical CDR3. The rearrangement joins TRBV4-2 to TRBJ1-1; D is unresolved. This CDR3 is 15 amino acids long. CDR1 and CDR2 (germline): LGHNA, YNFKEQ. V lost 2 bases to trimming and J lost 5 bases, with 15 bases between them. The CDR3 loop is CASSQTTEYGTEAFF. CDR3 nucleotides: TGTGCCAGCAGCCAAACTACGGAGTATGGAACTGAAGCTTTCTTT.